The sequence of this TCR beta chain was determined in a study of tumor-infiltrating lymphocytes in primary liver carcinoma. Findings and limits, study-wide: Blood's top-250-clone fraction was significantly lower than that of tumors (p = 0.039).

Germline-derived CDR1 and CDR2 are SQVTM and ANQGSEA. This CDR3 is 13 amino acids long. Trimming shortened V by 6 bases and J by 0 bases, and 11 bases separated the two germline ends. Bulk tissue was left unsorted, and RNA and DNA were co-extracted from 20-30 mg of it. The authors made TCR beta cDNA from about 500 ng total RNA with a constant-region primer. Three nested multiplex PCR rounds, a slightly modified ARM-PCR, produced the libraries for TCR beta. Amplification in the first two PCR rounds was performed using TRBV1-TRBV30 forward primers and a C-beta reverse primer for approximately 10 cycles each. TCRdb fed the multiplex PCR reads into MiXCR, producing one record per CDR3 protein. Of approximately 100,000 distinct CDR3 sequences in the sample, 55% to 80% are singletons; the top ten hold more than 10%. This clonotype was counted at least ten times. Its antigen remains unknown.

The sequence was obtained from a woman aged 60 to 75 with primary liver carcinoma and hepatitis B virus infection. The V call is TRBV29-1, the J call TRBJ1-1; D gene ambiguous. Material for sequencing was liver tumor tissue from sampling region 2. The subset: tumor region T2, inferior pole. In DNA form, the CDR3 reads TGCAGCGTCTCAGGAGTAATGAACACTGAAGCTTTCTTT. Protein sequence: CSVSGVMNTEAFF.